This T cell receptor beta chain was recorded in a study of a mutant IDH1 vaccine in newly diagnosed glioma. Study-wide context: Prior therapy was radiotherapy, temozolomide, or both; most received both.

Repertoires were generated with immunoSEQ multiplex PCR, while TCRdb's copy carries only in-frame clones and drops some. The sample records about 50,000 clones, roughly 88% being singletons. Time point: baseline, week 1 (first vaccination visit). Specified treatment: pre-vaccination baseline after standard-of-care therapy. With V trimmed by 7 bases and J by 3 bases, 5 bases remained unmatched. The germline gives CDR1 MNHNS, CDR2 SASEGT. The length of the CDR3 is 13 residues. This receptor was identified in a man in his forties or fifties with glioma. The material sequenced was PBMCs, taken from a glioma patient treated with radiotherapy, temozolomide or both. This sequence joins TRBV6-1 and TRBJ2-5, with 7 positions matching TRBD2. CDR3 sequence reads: CASTSGNKETQYF. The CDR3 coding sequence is TGTGCCAGCACTAGCGGTAACAAAGAGACCCAGTACTTC.